The following is a T cell receptor beta chain sequence with its context. From germline, CDR1 is ENHRY and CDR2 SYGVKD. The CDR3 is 16 residues long. Trimming took 6 bases from V and 4 from J; bases not matched to a gene: 10. Participants' reported clinical history set cohort assignment. This entry is derived from a study of blood T cell repertoires in COVID-19. Whole-study context: Whether acute or convalescent, the COVID-19 samples came from the United States, Italy and Spain.

Here immunoSEQ multiplex PCR was the method, and the copy in TCRdb shows in-frame clones only, minus some. The sample shows roughly 200,000 clones, roughly 90% of them seen only once. The chain is built from TRBV10-3 and TRBJ2-1; 9 bases align to TRBD1. The clonotype comes from a woman aged 25 to 45 who had recovered from COVID-19. The sequenced sample consisted of PBMCs or T cells enriched from blood (not recorded which). CDR3 sequence: CAIRRDRARSYNEQFF. The CDR3, as DNA: TGTGCCATCAGGCGGGACAGGGCTCGCTCTTACAATGAGCAGTTCTTC.